This T cell receptor (beta chain) was captured by sequencing in a study of cytomegalovirus exposure and HLA in healthy donors. Looking at the study overall: Early released data comprised 75 million to 100 million unique TCRs from HLA-typed donors.

General study findings and limits: TCR sequences were mostly rare, though some public TCRs occurred in many donors.

The length of the CDR3 is 17 residues. CDR1 is SGHTA, CDR2 FQGNSA, per germline. The V and J ends lost 2 bases and 1 base respectively, with 18 bases between them. The PCR employed 60 Vbeta primers together with 13 Jbeta primers. Assay: immunoSEQ multiplex PCR; the TCRdb copy retains only in-frame clones and omits some. This sample carries 100,000 to 120,000 clones, around 76% of them seen once, and the ten largest clones take about 7.5%. This clone has only one observation. What it binds is unknown. Sample: PBMCs. The genes are TRBV7-2 and TRBJ2-7; a weak D match, TRBD2 (5 bases). The sequence derives from a man between 40 and 49 years old in good health and CMV-seropositive. CDR3: CASSLTSTTPGSYEQYF. In DNA, the CDR3 is TGTGCCAGCAGCTTAACCTCGACTACCCCCGGTTCCTACGAGCAGTACTTC.